Below, 25 T cell receptor beta chains from the same sample are listed, as sequenced in a study of shared clonotypes between healthy human individuals. The repertoire was sequenced with immunoSEQ multiplex PCR; TCRdb's copy has only in-frame clones and lacks some. This table holds approximately 340,000 clones, around two thirds found once. The material sequenced was memory CD4+ T cells sorted from blood. Subset noted: CD45RA-negative fraction. Receptor source: a man aged 25-45 years in good health.

The sample holds one count of this clone. The rearrangement links TRBV7-2 to TRBJ2-7; TRBD1 aligns across 9 bases. The trim removed 4 bases at V and 0 bases at J, leaving 4 bases unmatched. The length of the CDR3 is 15 residues. The germline V gene encodes CDR1 SGHTA and CDR2 FQGNSA. CDR3 sequence (DNA): TGTGCCAGCAGCTGGGCACAGGGGGCCTCCTACGAGCAGTACTTC. It translates to CASSWAQGASYEQYF. The variable domain in full, with the rest retrieved from reference TRBV7-2 and TRBJ2-7, is GAGVSQSPSNKVTEKGKDVELRCDPISGHTALYWYRQSLGQGLEFLIYFQGNSAPDKSGLPSDRFSAERTGGSVSTLTIQRTQQEDSAVYLCASSWAQGASYEQYFGPGTRLTVT.

The J gene is TRBJ1-3, the V gene TRBV5-6; D uncertain. Germline values: CDR1 SGHDT, CDR2 YYEEEE. The V gene lost 7 bases and the J gene lost 6 bases, with 11 bases spanning the gap. The CDR3 has 12 residues. The CDR3 DNA reads TGTGCCAGCGGGGAAGGCCAAAACACCATATATTTT. Translating it yields CASGEGQNTIYF.

This clone was counted a few times. Other DNA sequences of this sample code for an identical CDR3. This chain joins TRBV25-1 and TRBJ2-5, with 10 bases fitting TRBD2. This CDR3 spans 15 amino acids. Germline CDR1 and CDR2: MGHDK and SYGVNS. Trimming removed 0 bases from V and 4 bases from J; junction bases left unmatched: 2. The CDR3 region has the DNA TGTGCCAGCAGTGAATACTTAGCGGGAGGAGAGACCCAGTACTTC. This gives the protein CASSEYLAGGETQYF.

This clone was seen a handful of times. The rearrangement uses TRBV29-1 and TRBJ2-6; no clear D gene. The CDR3 contains 13 residues. Trimming left V 4 bases short and J 1 base short, with 5 bases between. CDR1 and CDR2 (germline): SQVTM, ANQGSEA. The CDR3 here is CSVASSGANVLTF. The CDR3 DNA sequence: TGCAGCGTTGCGTCGTCTGGGGCCAACGTCCTGACTTTC.

This clone was counted a single time. V usage is TRBV11-2 and J usage is TRBJ1-3; 8 bases are shared with TRBD1. The V gene's germline CDR1 is SGHAT and CDR2 FQNNGV. With V trimmed by 5 bases and J by 1 base, 4 bases remained unmatched. CDR3 length: 15 amino acids. This CDR3 reads CASSPRTGSGNTIYF. CDR3 sequence (DNA): TGTGCCAGCAGCCCGAGGACAGGGTCTGGAAACACCATATATTTT.

The rearrangement uses TRBV2 and TRBJ1-2, with a weak D call TRBD1 (5 bases). Looked up from germline, CDR1 is SNHLY and CDR2 is FYNNEI. V gave up 7 bases and J gave up 10 bases, with 13 bases separating them. The CDR3 is 11 amino acids. For the CDR3, the DNA is TGTGCCAGCACTTCGGGGGGGTTCTACACCTTC. Residues: CASTSGGFYTF.

This clone has only one observation. This chain's CDR3 is CASSRSWWEEQYF. In nucleotides, the CDR3 is TGTGCCAGCAGTAGGAGTTGGTGGGAGGAGCAGTACTTC. This rearrangement joins TRBV5-8 to TRBJ2-7; D possibly corresponds to TRBD2 (5 bases). Germline values: CDR1 SGHTS, CDR2 YDEGEE. CDR3 length equals 13 residues. Trimming left V 5 bases short and J 7 bases short, with 16 bases between.

This chain links TRBV7-9 with TRBJ2-6, with a possible D match to TRBD1 (6 bases). The germline CDR1 and CDR2 sequences are SEHNR and FQNEAQ (reference sequence). Trimming stripped 3 bases from V and 2 bases from J, with 8 bases between. This CDR3 has 15 residues. The CDR3 DNA reads TGTGCCAGCAGCTTGGGGGCGACTGGGGCCAACGTCCTGACTTTC. This sequence encodes CASSLGATGANVLTF. Full variable domain (rest looked up from reference TRBV7-9 and TRBJ2-6): DTGVSQNPRHKITKRGQNVTFRCDPISEHNRLYWYRQTLGQGPEFLTYFQNEAQLEKSRLLSDRFSAERPKGSFSTLEIQRTEQGDSAMYLCASSLGATGANVLTFGAGSRLTVL.

The genes are TRBV21-1 and TRBJ1-5. TRBV21-1 is a recognized pseudogene. The CDR3 has 15 amino acids. CDR3 nucleotide sequence: TGTGCCAGCAGCGGGGGGGCAGGCGGCAATCAGCCCCAGCATTTT. It specifies CASSGGAGGNQPQHF.

There are a few counts of this clone. This sequence joins TRBV2 and TRBJ1-2, with D unclear. This CDR3 spans 11 amino acids. With 6 bases removed from V and 8 bases from J, the gap between germline ends came to 10 bases. Germline-derived CDR1 and CDR2 are SNHLY and FYNNEI. Here the CDR3 reads CASSLGVGYTF. The CDR3 coding sequence is TGTGCCAGCAGCCTTGGAGTAGGCTACACCTTC. Supplemented by reference TRBV2 and TRBJ1-2, the full variable domain reads EPEVTQTPSHQVTQMGQEVILRCVPISNHLYFYWYRQILGQKVEFLVSFYNNEISEKSEIFDDQFSVERPDGSNFTLKIRSTKLEDSAMYFCASSLGVGYTFGSGTRLTVV.

To note about this clone: The sample carries other DNA sequences with the same CDR3. This rearrangement joins TRBV27 to TRBJ2-3; D perhaps matches TRBD2 (5 bases). V shed 8 bases and J shed 2 bases, with 8 bases lying between them. From germline, CDR1 is MNHEY and CDR2 SMNVEV (reference sequence). The CDR3 runs to 12 residues. The CDR3 DNA reads as TGTGCCAGCCGGGATCTCACAGATACGCAGTATTTT. Protein product: CASRDLTDTQYF.

The chain joins TRBV5-6 to TRBJ2-3; D may be TRBD2 (5 bases). V was pared by 6 bases and J by 0 bases, with 17 bases between. This CDR3 is built from 16 residues. From germline, CDR1 is SGHDT and CDR2 YYEEEE. CDR3 sequence: CASNTLGKSSTDTQYF. The CDR3 DNA sequence: TGTGCCAGCAACACCCTCGGGAAATCTAGCACAGATACGCAGTATTTT.

This clone was counted only a few times. The rearrangement links TRBV11-3 to TRBJ2-2; 13 positions agree with TRBD2. The CDR3 has 14 amino acids. V trimming: 5 bases; J trimming: 8 bases; junction bases outside the gene matches: 2. Germline CDR1 and CDR2: SGHNT and YENEEA. Here the CDR3 reads CASSPTSGRGELFF. DNA for the CDR3: TGTGCCAGCAGCCCGACTAGCGGGAGGGGGGAGCTGTTTTTT.

The V call is TRBV19, the J call TRBJ2-7; 7 bases agree with TRBD1. CDR3 length: 15 residues. V trimming: 6 bases; J trimming: 0 bases; junction bases outside the gene matches: 8. Germline V gene sequence: CDR1 LNHDA, CDR2 SQIVND (reference sequence). In DNA, the CDR3 is TGTGCCAGTAGACGCTCGGGACAGAGCTCCTACGAGCAGTACTTC. It codes for CASRRSGQSSYEQYF.

The rearrangement uses TRBV6-5 and TRBJ2-7; tentative D call: TRBD2 (5 bases). The length of the CDR3 is 15 residues. Trimming cost V 0 bases and J 7 bases, with 16 bases left between them. Germline V gene sequence: CDR1 MNHEY, CDR2 SVGAGI. The CDR3 spells CASSYSTLPRGEQYF. The CDR3 nucleotides read TGTGCCAGCAGTTACTCCACCCTCCCCAGAGGGGAGCAGTACTTC.

The chain recombines TRBV18 with TRBJ2-5, with no clear D. The CDR3 extends over 13 amino acids. Trimming removed 6 bases at V and 1 base at J, with 9 bases between. Germline V gives CDR1 KGHSH, CDR2 LQKENI. The CDR3 sequence: CASSPWPQETQYF. The DNA of the CDR3 is TGTGCCAGCTCCCCATGGCCCCAAGAGACCCAGTACTTC.

This clone was recorded only once. The chain joins TRBV5-1 to TRBJ2-1, with 14 bases matching TRBD2. The germline V gene has CDR1 SGHRS and CDR2 YFSETQ. J lost 4 bases, V lost 4 bases, and 7 bases had no gene match. The CDR3 has 17 residues. The CDR3 protein is CASSPRLAGGGYNEQFF. CDR3 DNA sequence: TGCGCCAGCAGCCCCAGACTAGCGGGAGGGGGTTACAATGAGCAGTTCTTC. The whole variable domain, filled in from reference TRBV5-1 and TRBJ2-1, reads KAGVTQTPRYLIKTRGQQVTLSCSPISGHRSVSWYQQTPGQGLQFLFEYFSETQRNKGNFPGRFSGRQFSNSRSEMNVSTLELGDSALYLCASSPRLAGGGYNEQFFGPGTRLTVL.

This clone occurred a few times. This chain uses TRBV19 with TRBJ1-5; TRBD1 might be the D (5 bases). The V gene lost 4 bases and the J gene lost 0 bases, with 22 bases spanning the gap. The CDR3 contains 19 residues. Germline V gene data show CDR1 as LNHDA and CDR2 as SQIVND (reference sequence). The CDR3 DNA sequence: TGTGCCAGTAGTAGCCTCCGACAGATTGATACTTATAGCAATCAGCCCCAGCATTTT. Its translation is CASSSLRQIDTYSNQPQHF.

This clone was observed a few times. V usage is TRBV18 and J usage is TRBJ1-1; no reliable D call. The V and J ends lost 4 bases and 3 bases respectively, with 6 bases between them. Germline V lookup: CDR1 KGHSH, CDR2 LQKENI. This CDR3 has 12 residues. Here the CDR3 DNA reads TGTGCCAGCTCACGCCGGGACACTGAAGCTTTCTTT. This sequence encodes CASSRRDTEAFF.

This clone showed up just a few times. J is TRBJ2-7 and V is TRBV5-1, with 7 bases matching TRBD1. Looked up from germline, CDR1 is SGHRS and CDR2 is YFSETQ. There are 14 residues in the CDR3. V lost 0 bases and J lost 3; bases outside the gene matches: 3. The CDR3, as DNA: TGCGCCAGCAGCTTGGAGGGACAGTACTACGAGCAGTACTTC. Its translation: CASSLEGQYYEQYF.

The genes are TRBV6-5 and TRBJ2-2; unclear D gene. The CDR3 has 13 amino acids. Germline CDR1 reads MNHEY; CDR2 reads SVGAGI. V lost 5 bases, J lost 2 bases, and 6 bases lay in between. The CDR3 DNA reads as TGTGCCAGCAGTCCGCCTAACACCGGGGAGCTGTTTTTT. It is translated as CASSPPNTGELFF.

The chain employs TRBV7-6 and TRBJ2-3, with 12 bases matching TRBD2. The ends lost 5 bases at V and 4 bases at J; junction bases unmatched: 7. The CDR3 covers 16 residues. Germline V gene lookup returns CDR1 SGHVS and CDR2 FNYEAQ. The CDR3 loop is CASSPLAGGLPDTQYF. CDR3 sequence (DNA): TGTGCCAGCAGCCCACTAGCGGGAGGTCTCCCAGATACGCAGTATTTT.

The V and J genes are TRBV6-5 and TRBJ2-7; TRBD1 aligns across 12 bases. V was clipped by 6 bases and J by 4 bases; unmatched bases: 4. The CDR3 extends over 14 amino acids. Germline values: CDR1 MNHEY, CDR2 SVGAGI. The CDR3: CASRGTGGAYEQYF. The CDR3 DNA reads as TGTGCCAGCAGGGGGACAGGGGGCGCGTACGAGCAGTACTTC.

V gene TRBV5-1 combines with J gene TRBJ1-1; D is ambiguous. CDR1 is SGHRS and CDR2 is YFSETQ in the germline V gene. V shed 2 bases and J shed 5 bases, with 13 bases lying between them. CDR3 length: 14 residues. The CDR3 protein is CASSFGTPGTEAFF. For the CDR3, the DNA is TGCGCCAGCAGCTTTGGTACGCCGGGGACTGAAGCTTTCTTT.

Many counts were recorded for this clone. The J gene is TRBJ2-2, the V gene TRBV5-1, with a possible D match to TRBD1 (5 bases). V lost 1 base and J lost 4, with 11 bases in between. The CDR3 sequence is 15 residues long. The germline gives CDR1 SGHRS, CDR2 YFSETQ. The CDR3 DNA follows: TGCGCCAGCAGCTTGAGACAGATTAGCACCGGGGAGCTGTTTTTT. Translation: CASSLRQISTGELFF.